One T cell receptor (beta chain) is described in this entry. Amplification started from genomic DNA. The TCR beta CDR3 region was amplified using 30 forward and 13 reverse primers. Using its own MiXCR run on the multiplex PCR reads, TCRdb lists one record per CDR3 protein. Among 280,000 or so distinct CDR3 sequences listed, more than 45% were seen once. This entry belongs to a study of type 1 and type 2 diabetes patients. The CDR3 sequence is 14 residues long. The V end lost 3 bases, the J end lost 4 bases, and 11 bases lay between the germline ends. The germline V gene encodes CDR1 SGDLS and CDR2 YYNGEE.

The chain has TRBV9 and TRBJ2-1, with D unresolved. Sequenced: peripheral blood mononuclear cells (PBMCs). The clonotype comes from a man aged 18 to 30 with type 2 diabetes. CDR3 protein: CASSEGALYNEQFF. In DNA form, the CDR3 reads TGTGCCAGCAGCGAAGGCGCCCTTTACAATGAGCAGTTCTTC.